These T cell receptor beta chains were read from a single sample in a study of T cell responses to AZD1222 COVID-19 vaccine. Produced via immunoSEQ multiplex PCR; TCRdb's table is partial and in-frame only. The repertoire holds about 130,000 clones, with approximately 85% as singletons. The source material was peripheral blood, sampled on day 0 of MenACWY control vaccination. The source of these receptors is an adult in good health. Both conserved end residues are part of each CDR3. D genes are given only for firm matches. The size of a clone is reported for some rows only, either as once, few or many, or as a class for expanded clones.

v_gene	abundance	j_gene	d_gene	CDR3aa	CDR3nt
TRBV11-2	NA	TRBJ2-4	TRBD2	CASSLVAGGPNIQYF	TGTGCCAGCAGCTTAGTAGCGGGAGGGCCGAACATTCAGTACTTC
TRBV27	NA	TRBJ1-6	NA	CASSRGLGAPLHF	TGTGCCAGCTCCAGGGGCCTTGGTGCGCCCCTCCACTTT
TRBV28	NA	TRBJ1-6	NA	CASSPRKSSYNSPLHF	TGTGCCAGCAGTCCGCGGAAGAGCTCCTATAATTCACCCCTCCACTTT
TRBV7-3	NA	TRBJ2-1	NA	CASSLGGWRASSYNEQFF	TGTGCCAGCAGCTTAGGTGGATGGAGGGCGAGCTCCTACAATGAGCAGTTCTTC
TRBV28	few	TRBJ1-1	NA	CASSLYLRGVNTEAFF	TGTGCCAGCAGTTTATACCTGCGGGGGGTCAACACTGAAGCTTTCTTT
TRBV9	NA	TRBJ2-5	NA	CASSSTATRKETQYF	TGTGCCAGCAGCTCGACAGCTACTAGAAAAGAGACCCAGTACTTC
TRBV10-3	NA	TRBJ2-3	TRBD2	CATQREGGTDTQYF	TGTGCCACACAGCGGGAGGGCGGCACAGATACGCAGTATTTT
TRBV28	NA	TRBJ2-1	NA	CASSSDTYNEQFF	TGTGCCAGCAGCTCAGACACTTACAATGAGCAGTTCTTC
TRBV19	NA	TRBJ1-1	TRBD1	CASRQGAIPEAFF	TGTGCCAGCAGACAGGGGGCGATCCCTGAAGCTTTCTTT
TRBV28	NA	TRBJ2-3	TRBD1	CASSPDRGRADTQYF	TGTGCCAGCAGCCCGGACAGGGGGCGGGCAGATACGCAGTATTTT
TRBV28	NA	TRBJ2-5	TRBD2	CASALGTSPGETQYF	TGTGCCAGCGCGCTCGGGACTAGCCCGGGGGAGACCCAGTACTTC
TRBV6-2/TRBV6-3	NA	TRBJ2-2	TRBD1	CASSYGTVNTGELFF	TGTGCCAGCAGTTACGGGACAGTGAACACCGGGGAGCTGTTTTTT
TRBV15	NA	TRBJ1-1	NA	CATSVTTGSTEAFF	TGTGCCACCAGCGTCACTACAGGGTCCACTGAAGCTTTCTTT
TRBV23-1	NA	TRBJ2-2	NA	CASSSRDTNTGELFF	TGCGCCAGCAGTTCCCGGGACACTAACACCGGGGAGCTGTTTTTT
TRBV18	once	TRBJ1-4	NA	CASSPPGTSRANEKLFF	TGTGCCAGCTCACCTCCCGGGACCTCGAGGGCTAATGAAAAACTGTTTTTT
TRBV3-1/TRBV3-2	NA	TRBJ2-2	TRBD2	CASNPGPSGRFTGELFF	TGTGCCAGCAACCCAGGTCCTAGCGGGAGATTTACCGGGGAGCTGTTTTTT
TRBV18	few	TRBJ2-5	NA	CASSPQGNQETQYF	TGTGCCAGCTCACCACAGGGAAATCAAGAGACCCAGTACTTC
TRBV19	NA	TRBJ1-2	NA	CASSITGMDGYTF	TGTGCCAGTAGTATAACAGGGATGGATGGCTACACCTTC
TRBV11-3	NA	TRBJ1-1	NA	CASSLGPDTEAFF	TGTGCCAGCAGCTTGGGACCGGACACTGAAGCTTTCTTT
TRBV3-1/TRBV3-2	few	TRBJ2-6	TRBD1	CASSHRQGSSGANVLTF	TGTGCCAGCAGCCACCGACAGGGGAGCTCTGGGGCCAACGTCCTGACTTTC
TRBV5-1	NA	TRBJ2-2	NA	CASSLFPGRLTNTGELFF	TGCGCCAGCAGCTTGTTTCCGGGACGCCTTACTAACACCGGGGAGCTGTTTTTT
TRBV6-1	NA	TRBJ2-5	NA	CASSEGTGNQYF	TGTGCCAGCAGTGAAGGGACGGGGAACCAGTACTTC
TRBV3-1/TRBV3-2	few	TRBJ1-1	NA	CASSFIGGQYAEAFF	TGTGCCAGCAGCTTTATCGGGGGGCAGTACGCTGAAGCTTTCTTT
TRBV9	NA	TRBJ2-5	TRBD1	CASSVHGQGGAQETQYF	TGTGCCAGCAGCGTCCACGGACAGGGTGGGGCCCAAGAGACCCAGTACTTC
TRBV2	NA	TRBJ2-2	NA	CANVQANTGELFF	TGTGCCAATGTTCAGGCGAACACCGGGGAGCTGTTTTTT
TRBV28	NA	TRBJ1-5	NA	CASTMTGTGNQPQHF	TGTGCCAGCACAATGACCGGGACGGGGAATCAGCCCCAGCATTTT
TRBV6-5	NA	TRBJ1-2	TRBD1	CASGQGAFGYTF	TGTGCCAGCGGACAGGGGGCTTTTGGCTACACCTTC
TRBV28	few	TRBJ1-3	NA	CASSFSSSDTIYF	TGTGCCAGCAGTTTTTCCAGTTCGGACACCATATATTTT
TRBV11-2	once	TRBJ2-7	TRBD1	CASSPLPGTGTLEQYF	TGTGCCAGCAGCCCCCTCCCCGGGACAGGGACCCTCGAGCAGTACTTC